These 15 T cell receptor beta chains share one sample of origin, sequenced in a study of CD8 T cells in Susac syndrome (dated by TCRdb to 2018 to 2020). The library was made by the immunoSEQ multiplex PCR assay. RNA was extracted using the RNeasy kit, and roughly 0.5 to 1 microgram was reverse transcribed with random hexamers. In TCRdb, the public reads were trimmed at Q25 with fastp and aligned with MiXCR, with productive beta chains retained. Rows are combined by CDR3 protein, so each entry shows the most common genes and DNA. In this sample the table shows around 200,000 distinct CDR3 sequences, around 93% of which occur a single time. 0.082% of the sample goes to the ten largest clones. Sequencing was carried out using CD4+ T cells from PBMCs. The source is a human donor with multiple sclerosis.

The rearrangement links TRBV14 to TRBJ2-5; D unclear. Trimming removed 1 base from V and 5 bases from J, with 8 bases in between. The germline CDR1 and CDR2 sequences are SGHDN and FVKESK. This CDR3 has 13 residues. The CDR3 spells CASSQGAVETQYF. For the CDR3, the DNA is TGTGCCAGCAGCCAAGGGGCCGTGGAGACCCAGTACTTC.

The V gene is TRBV18, the J gene TRBJ2-7; 7 bases match TRBD1. Germline CDR1 is KGHSH and CDR2 is LQKENI. Trimming took 3 bases from V and 3 from J; bases not matched to a gene: 8. The CDR3 has 15 amino acids. DNA for the CDR3: TGTGCCAGCTCACCCCACAGGGGTCCGTTCTACGAGCAGTACGTC. As protein: CASSPHRGPFYEQYV.

This sequence joins TRBV29-1 and TRBJ2-7; TRBD2 is a possible D gene (6 bases). The CDR3 contains 15 residues. Germline V gene data show CDR1 as SQVTM and CDR2 as ANQGSEA. V gave up 0 bases and J gave up 0 bases, with 12 bases separating them. The CDR3, as DNA: TGCAGCGTTGAAGATGGTGAGCGGGCCTCCTACGAGCAGTACGTC. It translates to CSVEDGERASYEQYV.

The chain couples TRBV29-1 to TRBJ2-3, with TRBD1 as a possible D gene (5 bases). The germline V and J ends were trimmed by 6 bases and 6 bases, with 16 bases remaining between them. Germline V gene lookup returns CDR1 SQVTM and CDR2 ANQGSEA. CDR3 length equals 13 residues. This chain's CDR3 is CSVQGSTTDTQYF. The DNA for the CDR3 is TGCAGCGTCCAGGGCAGTACGACTGATACGCAGTATTTT.

The chain has TRBV20-1 and TRBJ2-7; 7 bases match TRBD2. Trimming removed 5 bases from V and 6 bases from J; junction bases left unmatched: 4. CDR3 length: 11 amino acids. CDR1 is DFQATT and CDR2 is SNEGSKA in the germline V gene (reference sequence). The chain's CDR3 is CSAYGGGEQYF. The CDR3 nucleotides read TGCAGTGCTTATGGCGGGGGCGAGCAGTACTTC.

The chain carries TRBV6-5 and TRBJ1-2; D perhaps matches TRBD1 (5 bases). V dropped 8 bases and J dropped 6 bases, with 13 bases sitting between them. Germline V CDR1 and CDR2: MNHEY, SVGAGI. This CDR3 contains 12 residues. Here the CDR3 reads CASGRGPNGYTF. The CDR3 DNA sequence: TGTGCCAGCGGAAGGGGTCCTAATGGCTACACCTTC.

The rearrangement uses TRBV29-1 and TRBJ1-2; D is unclear. The CDR3 contains 11 residues. The V end lost 0 bases, the J end lost 8 bases, and 7 bases lay between the germline ends. CDR1 SQVTM and CDR2 ANQGSEA come from the germline V gene. In nucleotides, the CDR3 is TGCAGCGTTGAAGATACTGGGGGCTACACCTTC. It codes for CSVEDTGGYTF.

The V gene is TRBV27, the J gene TRBJ1-2, with 7 bases lining up with TRBD1. The germline V gene has CDR1 MNHEY and CDR2 SMNVEV (reference sequence). The CDR3 is made up of 13 amino acids. V was pared by 0 bases and J by 7 bases, with 2 bases of the junction left unmatched. This chain's CDR3 is CASSLSAGGGYTF. CDR3 DNA sequence: TGTGCCAGCAGTTTATCAGCAGGGGGTGGCTACACCTTC.

The J gene is TRBJ2-7, the V gene TRBV27; D perhaps matches TRBD1 (6 bases). V lost 6 bases, J lost 1 base, and 10 bases lay in between. This CDR3 has 13 amino acids. Per the germline V gene, CDR1 is MNHEY and CDR2 is SMNVEV (reference sequence). The chain's CDR3 is CASRDSVSYEQYV. The CDR3 nucleotides read TGTGCCAGCAGGGACAGCGTGTCCTACGAGCAGTACGTC.

J is TRBJ1-2 and V is TRBV2; maybe TRBD1 (6 bases). Germline V gene lookup returns CDR1 SNHLY and CDR2 FYNNEI. This CDR3 has 13 residues. V was pared by 6 bases and J by 5 bases, with 13 bases between. The DNA for the CDR3 is TGTGCCAGCAGCCCCGGACAGCAGTATGGCTACACCTTC. It translates to CASSPGQQYGYTF.

The chain recombines TRBV25-1 with TRBJ1-2; no reliable D call. V was clipped by 2 bases and J by 6 bases, with 13 bases between them. The germline V gene encodes CDR1 MGHDK and CDR2 SYGVNS. The CDR3 runs 14 residues. CDR3 in amino acids: CASSEVGSYDGYTF. CDR3 nucleotide sequence: TGTGCCAGCAGTGAAGTGGGCAGTTATGATGGCTACACCTTC.

J is TRBJ2-7 and V is TRBV7-2; D is undetermined. V lost 1 base to trimming and J lost 0 bases, with 7 bases between them. Germline CDR1 SGHTA, CDR2 FQGNSA. This CDR3 spans 14 amino acids. In DNA, the CDR3 is TGTGCCAGCAGCTTAGGGACGATCTCCTACGAGCAGTACTTC. It translates to CASSLGTISYEQYF.

The count of this clonotype is one. The chain carries TRBV24-1 and TRBJ2-1; 11 bases align to TRBD2. Germline CDR1 reads KGHDR; CDR2 reads SFDVKD. V gave up 4 bases and J gave up 15 bases; unmatched junction bases: 10. The CDR3 extends over 14 amino acids. CDR3 nucleotide sequence: TGTGCCACCAGTGAGACCACTCTAGCGGGGGGACTGTTCTTC. Encoded protein: CATSETTLAGGLFF.

This clonotype was recorded only once. V and J are TRBV5-1 and TRBJ2-3; TRBD1 agrees at 8 bases. With V trimmed by 2 bases and J by 4 bases, 6 bases remained unmatched. This CDR3 has 15 amino acids. Germline V lookup: CDR1 SGHRS, CDR2 YFSETQ. CDR3 in DNA: TGCGCCAGCAGCTTTCTTCCAGGGGGCTCAGATACGCAGTATTTT. Translation gives CASSFLPGGSDTQYF.

V and J are TRBV29-1 and TRBJ2-2; D is possibly TRBD1 (5 bases). Per the germline V gene, CDR1 is SQVTM and CDR2 is ANQGSEA. Trimming pared 6 bases from V and 2 bases from J, leaving 13 bases between. This CDR3 region has 14 residues. CDR3 nucleotides: TGCAGCGTAACCCTAGGACAAAACACCGGGGAGCTGTTTTTT. Protein product: CSVTLGQNTGELFF.